This TCR beta chain emerged from a study of T cell repertoires in cytomegalovirus infection. Study-wide findings and caveats: HLA-C-restricted CMV clonotypes gave the most frequent clonotype in two of eight donors.

TCRdb re-called the reads with MiXCR, one entry per CDR3 protein. The sample consists of approximately 500,000 distinct CDR3 sequences, 16% of them appearing once. V lost 1 base to trimming and J lost 6 bases, with 10 bases between them. The germline CDR1 and CDR2 sequences are LNHDA and SQIVND (reference sequence). The CDR3 contains 14 residues. This clonotype was picked up a small number of times. Its antigen is undetermined. This TCR was sampled from a human donor in good health (CMV status not recorded). Some clones in this sample may be carry-over from other donors' samples. This chain links TRBV19 with TRBJ2-1, with no clear D. The source material was CD8+ T cells from PBMCs. The CDR3 region is CASSIGLLTNEQFF. The CDR3 coding sequence is TGTGCCAGTAGTATAGGACTCTTAACCAATGAGCAGTTCTTC.